A single T cell receptor (beta chain) is shown here with its context. The antigen remains undetermined. The CDR3 runs to 14 residues. V was clipped by 2 bases and J by 4 bases; unmatched bases: 4. Germline-derived CDR1 and CDR2 are MNHEY and SVGAGI. The data belong to a study of cytomegalovirus exposure and HLA in healthy donors. Study-wide results and limits: In vitro, a few CMV-associated chains proved specific for CMV antigens.

This PCR relied on a set of 60 Vbeta primers and 13 Jbeta primers. TCRdb keeps only in-frame clones here, not all; method: immunoSEQ multiplex PCR. The sample has 120,000 to 150,000 clones, roughly 70% seen once; the top ten hold about 1.8%. Sequencing input: PBMCs. The sequence was obtained from a woman aged 40 to 50 in good health and CMV-seronegative. This chain links TRBV6-5 with TRBJ1-2; 7 bases are shared with TRBD1. CDR3 DNA: TGTGCCAGCAGTTACCGGACAGGCTTCTATGGCTACACCTTC. This sequence encodes CASSYRTGFYGYTF.